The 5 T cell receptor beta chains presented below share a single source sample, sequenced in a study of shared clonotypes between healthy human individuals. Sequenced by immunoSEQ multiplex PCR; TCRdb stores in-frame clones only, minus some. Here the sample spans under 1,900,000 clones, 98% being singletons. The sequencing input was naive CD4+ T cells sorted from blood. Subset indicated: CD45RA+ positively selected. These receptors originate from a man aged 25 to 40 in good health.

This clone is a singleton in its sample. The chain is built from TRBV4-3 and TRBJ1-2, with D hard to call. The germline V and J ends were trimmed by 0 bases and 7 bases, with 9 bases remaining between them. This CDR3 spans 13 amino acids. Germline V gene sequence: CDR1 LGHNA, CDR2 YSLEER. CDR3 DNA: TGCGCCAGCAGCCAAGATATGGGTTTTGGCTACACCTTC. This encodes CASSQDMGFGYTF.

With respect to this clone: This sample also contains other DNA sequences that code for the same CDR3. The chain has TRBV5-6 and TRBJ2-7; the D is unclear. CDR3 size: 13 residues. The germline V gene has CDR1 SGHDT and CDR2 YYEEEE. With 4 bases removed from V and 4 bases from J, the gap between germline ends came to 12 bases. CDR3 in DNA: TGTGCCAGCAGCCTCTCCTTTTCTTACGAGCAGTACTTC. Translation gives CASSLSFSYEQYF.

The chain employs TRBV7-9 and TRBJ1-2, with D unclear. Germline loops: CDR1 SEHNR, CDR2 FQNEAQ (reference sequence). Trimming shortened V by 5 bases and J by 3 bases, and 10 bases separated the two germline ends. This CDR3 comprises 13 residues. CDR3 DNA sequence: TGTGCCAGCAGCACATACTACGACTATGGCTACACCTTC. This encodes CASSTYYDYGYTF.

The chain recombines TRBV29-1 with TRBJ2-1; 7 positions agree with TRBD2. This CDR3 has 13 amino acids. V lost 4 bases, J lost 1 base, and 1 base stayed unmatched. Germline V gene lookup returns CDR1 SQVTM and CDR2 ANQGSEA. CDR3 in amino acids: CSVVGGSYNEQFF. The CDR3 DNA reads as TGCAGCGTTGTGGGGGGGTCCTACAATGAGCAGTTCTTC.

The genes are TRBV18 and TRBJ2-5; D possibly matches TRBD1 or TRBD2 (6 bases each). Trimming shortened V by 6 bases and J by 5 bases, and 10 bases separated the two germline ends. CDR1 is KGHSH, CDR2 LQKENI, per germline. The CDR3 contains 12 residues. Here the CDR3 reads CASSAGGETQYF. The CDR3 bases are TGTGCCAGCTCGGCCGGGGGCGAGACCCAGTACTTC.